These 2 T cell receptor beta chains were all obtained from the same sample, sequenced in a study of T cell changes during pregnancy in multiple sclerosis. TCRdb keeps only in-frame clones here, not all; method: immunoSEQ multiplex PCR. The table records roughly 15,000 clones, around four fifths of them present only once. Sequencing used CD8+ T cells from peripheral blood mononuclear cells, obtained in the second trimester of pregnancy. Receptors were obtained from a female donor in good health, enrolled as a control in a pregnancy study.

V is TRBV4-3 and J is TRBJ1-1; D possibly corresponds to TRBD1 (6 bases). Germline V lookup: CDR1 LGHNA, CDR2 YSLEER. This CDR3 is built from 16 residues. V was trimmed by 1 base and J by 0 bases, leaving 12 bases between them. The CDR3 protein is CASSQAWTEMNTEAFF. The CDR3 DNA reads TGCGCCAGCAGCCAAGCCTGGACAGAGATGAACACTGAAGCTTTCTTT.

J is TRBJ2-7 and V is TRBV28, with 9 nucleotides matching TRBD1. V shed 7 bases and J 3 bases; nucleotides not matched to a gene: 7. CDR1 is MDHEN and CDR2 is SYDVKM in the germline V gene. This CDR3 region has 14 residues. CDR3 DNA: TGTGCCAGCAACCTCGGGACAGGGATCTACGAGCAGTACTTC. Residues: CASNLGTGIYEQYF.